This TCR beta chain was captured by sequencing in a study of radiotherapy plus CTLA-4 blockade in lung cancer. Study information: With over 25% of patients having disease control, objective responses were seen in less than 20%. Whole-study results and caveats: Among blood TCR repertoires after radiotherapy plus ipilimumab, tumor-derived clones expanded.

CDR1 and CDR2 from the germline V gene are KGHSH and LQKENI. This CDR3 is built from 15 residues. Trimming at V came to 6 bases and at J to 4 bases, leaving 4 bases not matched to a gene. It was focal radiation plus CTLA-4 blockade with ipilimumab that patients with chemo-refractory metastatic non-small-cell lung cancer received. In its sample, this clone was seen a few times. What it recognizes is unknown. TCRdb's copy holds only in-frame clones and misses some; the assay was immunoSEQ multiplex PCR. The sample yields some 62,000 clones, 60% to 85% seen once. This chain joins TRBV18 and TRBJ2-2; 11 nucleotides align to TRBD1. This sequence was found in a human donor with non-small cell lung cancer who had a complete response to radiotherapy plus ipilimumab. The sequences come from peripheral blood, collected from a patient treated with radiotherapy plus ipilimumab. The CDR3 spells CASSGGTGGTGELFF. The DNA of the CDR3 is TGTGCCAGCTCCGGAGGGACAGGGGGCACCGGGGAGCTGTTTTTT.